What follows describes a single T cell receptor beta chain. The entry originates in a study of blood T cell repertoires in COVID-19. Overall study context: The cDNA or gDNA used as material had been derived from T cells, B-cell-depleted T cells, or PBMCs.

The CDR3 loop spans 12 amino acids. Trimming removed 5 bases from V and 7 bases from J, with 11 bases in between. Germline V gene sequence: CDR1 KGHDR, CDR2 SFDVKD. TCRdb's table, derived via immunoSEQ multiplex PCR, lists solely in-frame clones and lacks some. The sample lists 300,000 to 400,000 clones, 88% occurring once. This TCR came from a woman between 25 and 40 years old with COVID-19, enrolled during active disease. The sequencing input was peripheral blood. The chain couples TRBV24-1 to TRBJ2-7, with TRBD2 as a possible D gene (6 bases). CDR3 sequence reads: CATSGARGEQYF. DNA of the CDR3: TGTGCCACCAGTGGGGCCCGGGGGGAGCAGTACTTC.